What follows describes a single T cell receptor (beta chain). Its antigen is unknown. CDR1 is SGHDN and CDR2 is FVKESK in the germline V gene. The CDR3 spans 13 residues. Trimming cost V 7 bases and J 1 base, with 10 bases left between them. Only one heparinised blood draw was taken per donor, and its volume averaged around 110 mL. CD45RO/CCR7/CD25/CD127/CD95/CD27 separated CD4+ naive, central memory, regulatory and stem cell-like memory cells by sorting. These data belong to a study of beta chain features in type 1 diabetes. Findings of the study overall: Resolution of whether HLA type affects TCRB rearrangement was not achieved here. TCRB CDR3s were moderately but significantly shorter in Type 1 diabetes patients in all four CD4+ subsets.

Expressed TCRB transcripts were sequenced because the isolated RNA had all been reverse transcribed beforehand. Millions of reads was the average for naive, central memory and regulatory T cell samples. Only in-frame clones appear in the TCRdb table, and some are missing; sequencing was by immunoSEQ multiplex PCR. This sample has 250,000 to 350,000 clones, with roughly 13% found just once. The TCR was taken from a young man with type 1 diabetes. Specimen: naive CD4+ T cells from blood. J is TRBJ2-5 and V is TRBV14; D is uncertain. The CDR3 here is CASTRQAQETQYF. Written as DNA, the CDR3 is TGTGCCAGCACTCGACAAGCCCAAGAGACCCAGTACTTC.